A single sample gave rise to the 2 T cell receptor beta chains below, sequenced in a study of blood T cell repertoires in COVID-19. Libraries were prepared by immunoSEQ multiplex PCR; TCRdb keeps only in-frame clonotypes and omits some of them. Of 130,000 to 150,000 clones in the sample, around 80% were seen once. What was sequenced was peripheral blood. The receptors originated from a man aged 60-69 years with active or convalescent COVID-19.

The rearrangement joins TRBV9 to TRBJ2-2; maybe TRBD1 (5 bases). V shed 0 bases and J shed 2 bases, with 11 bases lying between them. The CDR3 extends over 16 amino acids. The V gene's germline CDR1 is SGDLS and CDR2 YYNGEE. CDR3 sequence (DNA): TGTGCCAGCAGCGTAGCTACAGGTGGCAACACCGGGGAGCTGTTTTTT. This codes for CASSVATGGNTGELFF.

This clone was counted between two and nine times. The genes are TRBV7-3 and TRBJ2-1; 9 bases agree with TRBD1. V gave up 2 bases and J gave up 8 bases; unmatched junction bases: 4. Germline V gives CDR1 SGHTA, CDR2 FQGTGA. This CDR3 is 14 amino acids long. The CDR3 region is CASSLWTGDYEQFF. The CDR3 DNA is TGTGCCAGCAGCTTATGGACAGGGGATTATGAGCAGTTCTTC.